This T cell receptor (beta chain) was captured by sequencing in a study of T cell responses to AZD1222 COVID-19 vaccine. Study results and caveats: An increase in Spike-specific TCR breadth and depth was observed after two AZD1222 doses. As reported, nearly half of all spike-specific TCRs target variant regions that are unmutated. Spike was spanned by vaccine-associated CD4 TCRs, which were dominant at 160-218 and 743-854.

The protocol was immunoSEQ multiplex PCR, while the TCRdb copy is restricted to in-frame clones and leaves out a portion. The sample lists around 130,000 clones, around 90% occurring once. Regarding this clone: Its antigen is still unknown.

The specimen comprised peripheral blood, sampled on day 0 of MenACWY control vaccination. The receptor was isolated from an adult in good health.

DNA for the CDR3: TGTGCCAGCAGCGGGACAGGGGGTGGCTACACCTTC. Protein sequence: CASSGTGGGYTF. The chain carries TRBV28 and TRBJ1-2; TRBD1 agrees at 11 bases. CDR1 is MDHEN, CDR2 SYDVKM, per germline. This CDR3 is 12 amino acids long. Trimming cost V 6 bases and J 7 bases; bases outside gene matches: 1.